This T cell receptor (beta chain) was sequenced during a study of blood T cell repertoires in COVID-19. Study-wide context: From the United States, Italy and Spain came samples of acute and convalescent COVID-19. PBMCs, B-cell-depleted T cells, or T cells were the source of the cDNA or gDNA that made up the material.

The CDR3 totals 13 residues. The V and J ends lost 0 bases and 8 bases respectively, with 10 bases between them. Per germline, CDR1 LGHNA and CDR2 YNFKEQ. Some clones are missing from TCRdb's copy, which holds only in-frame ones; the method was immunoSEQ multiplex PCR. This sample has approximately 110,000 clones; about 80% occur once, and the top ten carry approximately 7%. The rearrangement links TRBV4-2 to TRBJ1-2, with D possibly TRBD1 on 6 matching bases. The specimen sequenced was peripheral blood. The sequence derives from a woman in her forties or fifties with acute or convalescent COVID-19. Written as DNA, the CDR3 is TGTGCCAGCAGCCAAGAACAGGGACGCGGCTACACCTTC. As protein: CASSQEQGRGYTF.